A selection of T cell receptor beta chains follows, all from one sample in a study of beta chain features in type 1 diabetes. Sequencing used immunoSEQ multiplex PCR; TCRdb keeps in-frame clones, though not all of them. Of 130,000 or so clones listed, less than 10% are singletons. Material for sequencing was central memory CD4+ T cells from blood. These TCRs come from a woman in her thirties or forties in good health. Both conserved end residues are part of each CDR3. D genes are given only for firm matches. The size entry is marked missing in some rows and otherwise reads once, few, many or a size class.

>TRBJ2-5|TRBV5-1|few|TRBD2
CASSSSGGAVAQTQYF
TGCGCCAGCAGCTCTAGCGGGGGGGCCGTAGCACAGACCCAGTACTTC
>TRBJ2-5|TRBV7-2|few|TRBD2
CASSSTASGVLTQYF
TGTGCCAGCAGCTCCACGGCTAGCGGAGTCCTGACCCAGTACTTC
>TRBJ2-3|TRBV29-1|NA|NA
CSVGGGGDTQYF
TGCAGCGTTGGAGGGGGGGGTGATACGCAGTATTTT
>TRBJ2-4|TRBV4-1|few|NA
CASSLGRARTKNIQYF
TGCGCCAGCAGCCTCGGGCGGGCGAGGACCAAAAACATTCAGTACTTC
>TRBJ2-3|TRBV4-3|few|TRBD1
CASSQDGRGPIDTQYF
TGCGCCAGCAGCCAAGATGGCAGGGGGCCGATAGATACGCAGTATTTT
>TRBJ2-3|TRBV7-2|few|NA
CASRPVGTDTQYF
TGTGCCAGCAGGCCGGTAGGCACAGATACGCAGTATTTT
>TRBJ2-7|TRBV7-2|few|NA
CASSQRKSEQYF
TGTGCCAGCAGCCAGCGAAAGTCCGAGCAGTACTTC
>TRBJ2-3|TRBV2|NA|NA
CAGKIGGDTQYF
TGTGCCGGGAAGATCGGGGGAGATACGCAGTATTTT
>TRBJ2-7|TRBV7-2|NA|TRBD1
CASSPGQELFYEQYF
TGTGCCAGCAGCCCCGGACAGGAATTATTCTACGAGCAGTACTTC
>TRBJ2-2|TRBV5-1|NA|TRBD2
CASSFGPPSGRTGELFF
TGCGCCAGCAGCTTTGGACCGCCTAGCGGAAGGACCGGGGAGCTGTTTTTT